The rows below give T cell receptor beta chains drawn from one sample of a study of blood T cell repertoires in COVID-19. Only in-frame clones appear in the TCRdb table, and some are missing; sequencing was by immunoSEQ multiplex PCR. The table shows approximately 160,000 clones, with roughly 93% occurring only once. Sequenced sample: peripheral blood. Receptors were obtained from an older woman with COVID-19, enrolled during active disease. Both conserved end residues are part of each CDR3. The order of the fields is V gene, CDR3 length, D gene, clone size, J gene, CDR3 protein, CDR3 DNA. The D gene is left open where the match is weak. Clone size is given for some rows only: seen once, a few or many times, or a class if the clone is expanded.

TRBV5-1,13,TRBD1,NA,TRBJ1-1,CASSLGQGAEAFF,TGCGCCAGCAGCTTGGGGCAGGGGGCTGAAGCTTTCTTT
TRBV18,13,TRBD1,NA,TRBJ1-2,CASSHRGSRGYTF,TGTGCCAGCTCACACAGGGGAAGTAGGGGCTACACCTTC
TRBV19,12,NA,NA,TRBJ1-4,CASSTVFEKLFF,TGTGCCAGTAGTACCGTTTTTGAAAAACTGTTTTTT
TRBV11-2,14,NA,NA,TRBJ2-7,CASSPTTGAYEQYF,TGTGCCAGCAGCCCGACGACAGGAGCCTACGAGCAGTACTTC
TRBV7-9,14,TRBD1,NA,TRBJ1-2,CASSSTGGLYGYTF,TGTGCCAGCAGCTCCACAGGGGGCCTCTATGGCTACACCTTC
TRBV20-1,13,NA,NA,TRBJ1-5,CSASLGGSQPQHF,TGCAGTGCTAGTCTAGGGGGTAGTCAGCCCCAGCATTTT
TRBV4-3,14,NA,NA,TRBJ2-3,CASSQETSTDTQYF,TGCGCCAGCAGCCAAGAGACTAGCACAGATACGCAGTATTTT
TRBV19,17,TRBD1,NA,TRBJ1-1,CASSTFRDRGPNTEAFF,TGTGCCAGTAGTACCTTCCGGGACAGGGGACCGAACACTGAAGCTTTCTTT
TRBV4-1,17,NA,NA,TRBJ1-4,CASSQDLRSVEREKLFF,TGCGCCAGCAGCCAAGATCTCCGGTCAGTGGAGCGGGAAAAACTGTTTTTT
TRBV4-1,15,TRBD1,NA,TRBJ1-5,CASSPQDREGQPQHF,TGCGCCAGCAGCCCTCAGGACAGGGAGGGGCAGCCCCAGCATTTT
TRBV29-1,13,NA,NA,TRBJ1-1,CSATTGGNTEAFF,TGCAGCGCCACAACTGGAGGGAACACTGAAGCTTTCTTT
TRBV19,14,TRBD1,NA,TRBJ1-1,CASSIQGVNTEAFF,TGTGCCAGTAGCATACAGGGGGTGAACACTGAAGCTTTCTTT
TRBV4-3,19,NA,NA,TRBJ1-3,CASSQEALRQSTSGNTIYF,TGCGCCAGCAGCCAAGAGGCACTGAGACAGTCAACTTCGGGAAACACCATATATTTT
TRBV6-5,14,NA,NA,TRBJ1-1,CASSPRGLNTEAFF,TGTGCCAGCAGTCCCAGGGGATTGAACACTGAAGCTTTCTTT
TRBV6-2/TRBV6-3,17,NA,NA,TRBJ2-1,CASSYYPTLRGYNEQFF,TGTGCCAGCAGTTACTATCCTACCCTTCGGGGCTACAATGAGCAGTTCTTC
TRBV4-1,16,TRBD1,medium-sized,TRBJ1-5,CASSQDQGTGGQPQHF,TGCGCCAGCAGCCAAGATCAGGGGACAGGGGGTCAGCCCCAGCATTTT
TRBV7-8,13,NA,once,TRBJ1-1,CASSLAGVSGAFF,TGTGCCAGCAGCTTAGCCGGGGTTTCGGGAGCTTTCTTT
TRBV25-1,15,TRBD1,NA,TRBJ2-7,CASSGTGTGGGEQYF,TGTGCCAGCAGTGGAACCGGGACAGGGGGGGGCGAGCAGTACTTC
TRBV19,12,NA,NA,TRBJ1-6,CASSLPNSPLHF,TGTGCCAGTAGTCTACCCAATTCACCCCTCCACTTT
TRBV27,16,TRBD1,NA,TRBJ1-1,CASSLSGGTGVTEAFF,TGTGCCAGCAGTTTATCGGGGGGGACAGGGGTAACTGAAGCTTTCTTT
TRBV12-3/TRBV12-4,12,NA,NA,TRBJ1-1,CASRHQAGEAFF,TGTGCCAGCAGACACCAGGCGGGCGAAGCTTTCTTT
TRBV10-3,14,TRBD1,NA,TRBJ1-2,CAISEELTGVGYTF,TGTGCCATCAGTGAGGAACTGACAGGGGTTGGCTACACCTTC
TRBV18,15,NA,NA,TRBJ2-3,CASSPLLGGGDTQYF,TGTGCCAGCTCACCTCTTCTGGGCGGGGGCGATACGCAGTATTTT
TRBV27,15,NA,NA,TRBJ1-2,CASSLRGVGISGYTF,TGTGCCAGCAGTTTAAGGGGCGTGGGTATCTCTGGCTACACCTTC
TRBV10-1,8,NA,NA,TRBJ2-7,CARQEQYF,TGCGCCAGACAGGAACAGTACTTC
TRBV12-3/TRBV12-4,13,NA,NA,TRBJ1-2,CASSLTANYGYTF,TGTGCCAGCAGCCTAACAGCTAACTATGGCTACACCTTC
TRBV11-2,16,TRBD1,NA,TRBJ1-1,CASSLDGTGMNTEAFF,TGTGCCAGCAGCTTAGATGGGACAGGTATGAACACTGAAGCTTTCTTT
TRBV29-1,16,TRBD1,NA,TRBJ1-6,CSVLGFNRGRNSPLHF,TGCAGCGTTCTCGGTTTCAACAGGGGGCGTAATTCACCCCTCCACTTT
TRBV6-1,15,TRBD1,NA,TRBJ1-6,CASSDRGQGNSPLHF,TGTGCCAGCAGTGACCGGGGACAGGGAAATTCACCCCTCCACTTT
TRBV9,15,TRBD1,NA,TRBJ1-1,CASSVAGRGATEAFF,TGTGCCAGCAGCGTAGCTGGCAGGGGGGCAACTGAAGCTTTCTTT
TRBV28,12,NA,NA,TRBJ1-1,CASTPGKGEAFF,TGTGCCAGCACCCCAGGGAAAGGTGAAGCTTTCTTT
TRBV6-2/TRBV6-3,13,NA,NA,TRBJ1-2,CASSSRVNYGYTF,TGTGCCAGCAGTAGTCGCGTAAACTATGGCTACACCTTC
TRBV6-2/TRBV6-3,16,TRBD1,NA,TRBJ2-7,CASSYDGDRERNAQYF,TGTGCCAGCAGTTACGATGGGGACAGGGAGAGGAACGCGCAGTACTTC
TRBV5-1,15,NA,once,TRBJ1-5,CASSSLGGGGQPQHF,TGCGCCAGCAGCTCCCTGGGGGGCGGGGGTCAGCCCCAGCATTTT
TRBV6-5,14,NA,NA,TRBJ1-1,CASRIEQQNTEAFF,TGTGCCAGCAGGATCGAACAGCAGAACACTGAAGCTTTCTTT
TRBV19,14,NA,NA,TRBJ2-7,CASSMRGRGNEQYF,TGTGCCAGTAGTATGCGAGGTAGGGGGAACGAGCAGTACTTC
TRBV9,14,NA,NA,TRBJ1-1,CASSVEQGSTEAFF,TGTGCCAGCAGCGTAGAGCAGGGGAGCACTGAAGCTTTCTTT
TRBV30,13,NA,NA,TRBJ1-1,CAWSLTVNTEAFF,TGTGCCTGGAGTCTGACAGTGAACACTGAAGCTTTCTTT
TRBV6-2/TRBV6-3,14,NA,NA,TRBJ2-7,CASSGTRGAHEQYF,TGTGCCAGCAGCGGAACCAGGGGGGCCCACGAGCAGTACTTC
TRBV6-5,14,NA,NA,TRBJ1-5,CASSYFRMNQPQHF,TGTGCCAGCAGTTACTTCAGGATGAATCAGCCCCAGCATTTT
TRBV6-2/TRBV6-3,12,NA,NA,TRBJ2-7,CASSILSYEQYF,TGTGCCAGCAGTATTCTCTCCTACGAGCAGTACTTC
TRBV12-3/TRBV12-4,13,TRBD1,once,TRBJ1-2,CASITGGYHGYTF,TGTGCCAGCATTACAGGGGGCTATCATGGCTACACCTTC
TRBV14,16,NA,NA,TRBJ1-5,CASSQVGMNRVQPQHF,TGTGCCAGCAGCCAAGTTGGGATGAACAGGGTTCAGCCCCAGCATTTT
TRBV3-1/TRBV3-2,15,NA,once,TRBJ1-5,CASSQDQTGFQPQHF,TGTGCCAGCAGCCAAGATCAAACAGGGTTTCAGCCCCAGCATTTT
TRBV6-4,14,NA,NA,TRBJ1-1,CASRLDGLGAEAFF,TGTGCCAGCAGATTAGACGGACTCGGGGCTGAAGCTTTCTTT